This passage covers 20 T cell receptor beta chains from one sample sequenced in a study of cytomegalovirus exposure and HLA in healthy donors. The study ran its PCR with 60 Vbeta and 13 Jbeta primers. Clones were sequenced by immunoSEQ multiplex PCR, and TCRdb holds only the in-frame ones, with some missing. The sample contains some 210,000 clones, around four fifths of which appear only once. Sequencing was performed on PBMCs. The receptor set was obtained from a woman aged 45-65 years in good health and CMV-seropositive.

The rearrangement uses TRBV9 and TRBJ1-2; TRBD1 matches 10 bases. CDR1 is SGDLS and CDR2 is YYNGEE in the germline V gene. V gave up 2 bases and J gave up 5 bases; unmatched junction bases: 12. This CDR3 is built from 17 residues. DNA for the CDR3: TGTGCCAGCAGCGTCGGGACAGGGGTCACTTCCCTTTATGGCTACACCTTC. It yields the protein CASSVGTGVTSLYGYTF.

In DNA, the CDR3 is TGTGCCAGCAGTGTCCGGGGGACAGAGGACCCCTATGGCTACACCTTC. Amino acid sequence: CASSVRGTEDPYGYTF. The chain recombines TRBV6-1 with TRBJ1-2, with TRBD1 identical over 7 bases. This CDR3 comprises 16 residues. After removal of 4 bases from V and 4 bases from J, the junction contained 12 bases not matched to a gene. Germline V gene data show CDR1 as MNHNS and CDR2 as SASEGT.

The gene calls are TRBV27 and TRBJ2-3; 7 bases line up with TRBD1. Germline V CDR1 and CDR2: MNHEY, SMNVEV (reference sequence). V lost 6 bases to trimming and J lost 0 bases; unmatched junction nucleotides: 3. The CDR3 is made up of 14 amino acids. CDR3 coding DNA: TGTGCCAGCAGCGAGGACAGGAGCACAGATACGCAGTATTTT. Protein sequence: CASSEDRSTDTQYF.

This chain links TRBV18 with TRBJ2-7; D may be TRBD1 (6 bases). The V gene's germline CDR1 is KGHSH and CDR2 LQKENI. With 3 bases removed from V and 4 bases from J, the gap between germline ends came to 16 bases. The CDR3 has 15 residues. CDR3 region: CASSPPQGVRYEQYF. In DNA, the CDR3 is TGTGCCAGCTCACCCCCACAGGGCGTAAGGTACGAGCAGTACTTC.

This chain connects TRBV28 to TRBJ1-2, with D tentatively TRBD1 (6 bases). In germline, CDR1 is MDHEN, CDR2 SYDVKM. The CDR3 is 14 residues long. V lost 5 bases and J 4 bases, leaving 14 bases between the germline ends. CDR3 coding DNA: TGTGCCAGCAGTCTCCCAGGGGCAGGCTATGGCTACACCTTC. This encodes CASSLPGAGYGYTF.

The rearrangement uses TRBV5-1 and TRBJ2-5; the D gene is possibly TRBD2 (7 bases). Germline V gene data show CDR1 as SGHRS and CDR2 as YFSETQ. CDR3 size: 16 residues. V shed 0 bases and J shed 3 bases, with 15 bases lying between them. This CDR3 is CASSLGPGEGEETQYF. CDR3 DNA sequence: TGCGCCAGCAGCTTGGGCCCGGGGGAGGGGGAAGAGACCCAGTACTTC.

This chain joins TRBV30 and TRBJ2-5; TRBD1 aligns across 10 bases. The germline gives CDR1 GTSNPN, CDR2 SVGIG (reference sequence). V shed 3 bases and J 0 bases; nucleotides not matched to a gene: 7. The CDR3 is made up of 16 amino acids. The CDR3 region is CAWSPTGGAYQETQYF. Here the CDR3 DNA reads TGTGCCTGGAGCCCGACAGGGGGCGCGTACCAAGAGACCCAGTACTTC.

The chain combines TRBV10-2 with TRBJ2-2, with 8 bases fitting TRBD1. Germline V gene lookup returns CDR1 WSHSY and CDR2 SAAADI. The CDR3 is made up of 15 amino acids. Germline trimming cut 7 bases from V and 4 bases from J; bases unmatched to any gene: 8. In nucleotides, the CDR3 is TGCGCCAGCAACCAGGGGGCGCGGATCACCGGGGAGCTGTTTTTT. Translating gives CASNQGARITGELFF.

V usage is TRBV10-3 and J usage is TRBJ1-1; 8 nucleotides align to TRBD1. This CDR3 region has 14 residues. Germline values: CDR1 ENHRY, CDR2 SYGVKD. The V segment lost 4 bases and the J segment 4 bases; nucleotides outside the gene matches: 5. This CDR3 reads CAISGTGGATEAFF. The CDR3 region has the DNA TGTGCCATCAGTGGTACAGGGGGGGCCACTGAAGCTTTCTTT.

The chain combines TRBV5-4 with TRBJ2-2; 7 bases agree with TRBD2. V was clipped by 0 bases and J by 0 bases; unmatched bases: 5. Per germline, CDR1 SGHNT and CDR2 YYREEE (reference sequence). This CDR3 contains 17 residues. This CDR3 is CASSLAAGPANTGELFF. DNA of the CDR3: TGTGCCAGCAGCTTGGCAGCGGGGCCTGCGAACACCGGGGAGCTGTTTTTT.

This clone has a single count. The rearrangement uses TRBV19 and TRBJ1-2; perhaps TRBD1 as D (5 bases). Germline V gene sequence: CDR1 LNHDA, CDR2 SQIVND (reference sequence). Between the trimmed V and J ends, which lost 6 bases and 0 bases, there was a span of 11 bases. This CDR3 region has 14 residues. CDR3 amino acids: CASRAGTSNYGYTF. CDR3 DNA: TGTGCCAGTAGGGCTGGGACTTCTAACTATGGCTACACCTTC.

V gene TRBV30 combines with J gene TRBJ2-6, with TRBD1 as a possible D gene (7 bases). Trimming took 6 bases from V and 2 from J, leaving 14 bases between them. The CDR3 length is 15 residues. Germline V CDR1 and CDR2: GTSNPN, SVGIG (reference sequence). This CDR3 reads CACTPGGPGANVLTF. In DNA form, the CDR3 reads TGTGCCTGTACCCCAGGGGGGCCTGGGGCCAACGTCCTGACTTTC.

In nucleotides, the CDR3 is TGTGCCAGCAGCCCCGCGGTAGCGGGGGCCCGGAATACGCAGTATTTT. It encodes CASSPAVAGARNTQYF. The chain joins TRBV7-9 to TRBJ2-3, with 9 bases lining up with TRBD2. The V segment lost 5 bases and the J segment 7 bases; nucleotides outside the gene matches: 13. Germline loops: CDR1 SEHNR, CDR2 FQNEAQ (reference sequence). There are 16 residues in the CDR3.

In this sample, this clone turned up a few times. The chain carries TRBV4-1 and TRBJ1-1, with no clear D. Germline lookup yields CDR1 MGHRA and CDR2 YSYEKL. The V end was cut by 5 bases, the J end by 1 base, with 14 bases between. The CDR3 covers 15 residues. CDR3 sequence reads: CASSSRGGRNTEAFF. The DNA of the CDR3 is TGCGCCAGCAGCTCCCGTGGAGGGAGGAACACTGAAGCTTTCTTT.

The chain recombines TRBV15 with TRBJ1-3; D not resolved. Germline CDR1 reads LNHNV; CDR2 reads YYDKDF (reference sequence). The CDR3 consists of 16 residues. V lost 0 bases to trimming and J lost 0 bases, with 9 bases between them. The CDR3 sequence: CATSREPVSSGNTIYF. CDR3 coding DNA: TGTGCCACCAGCAGAGAACCCGTGAGCTCTGGAAACACCATATATTTT.

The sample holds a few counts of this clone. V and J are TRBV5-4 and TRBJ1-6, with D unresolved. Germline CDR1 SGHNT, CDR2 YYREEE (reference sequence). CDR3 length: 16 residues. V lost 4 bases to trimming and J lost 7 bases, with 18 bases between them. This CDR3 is CASSHGKGRSNSPLHF. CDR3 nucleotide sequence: TGTGCCAGCAGCCATGGTAAAGGGAGATCCAATTCACCCCTCCACTTT. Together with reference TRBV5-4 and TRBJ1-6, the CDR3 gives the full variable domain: ETGVTQSPTHLIKTRGQQVTLRCSSQSGHNTVSWYQQALGQGPQFIFQYYREEENGRGNFPPRFSGLQFPNYSSELNVNALELDDSALYLCASSHGKGRSNSPLHFGNGTRLTVT.

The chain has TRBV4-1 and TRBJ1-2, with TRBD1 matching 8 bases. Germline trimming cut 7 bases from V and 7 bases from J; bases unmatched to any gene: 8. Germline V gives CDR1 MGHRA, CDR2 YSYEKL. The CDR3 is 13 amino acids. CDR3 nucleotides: TGCGCCAGCATAGGACAGGGAGGCTTTGGCTACACCTTC. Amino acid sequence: CASIGQGGFGYTF.

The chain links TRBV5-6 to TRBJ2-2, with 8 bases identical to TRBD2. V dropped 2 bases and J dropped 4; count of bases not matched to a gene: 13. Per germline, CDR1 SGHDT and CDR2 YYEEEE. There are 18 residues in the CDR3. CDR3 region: CASSFNGGGPPSTGELFF. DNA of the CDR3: TGTGCCAGCAGCTTTAACGGGGGGGGGCCTCCGAGCACCGGGGAGCTGTTTTTT.

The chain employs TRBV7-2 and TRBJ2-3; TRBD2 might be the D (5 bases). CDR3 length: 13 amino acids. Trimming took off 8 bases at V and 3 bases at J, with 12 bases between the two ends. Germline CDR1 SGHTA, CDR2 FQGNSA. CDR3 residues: CASGIPGTDTQYF. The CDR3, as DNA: TGTGCCAGCGGTATCCCGGGGACAGATACGCAGTATTTT.

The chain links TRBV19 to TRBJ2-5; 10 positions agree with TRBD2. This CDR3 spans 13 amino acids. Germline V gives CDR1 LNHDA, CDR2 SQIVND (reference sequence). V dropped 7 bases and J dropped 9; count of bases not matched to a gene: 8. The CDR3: CASNQRGGRAQYF. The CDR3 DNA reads TGTGCCAGTAACCAGCGGGGGGGCCGGGCCCAGTACTTC.